This T cell receptor (beta chain) was sequenced during a study of T cells after somatic rescue of genetic block. The table came from immunoSEQ multiplex PCR; TCRdb's copy has only in-frame clones and leaves some out. The top ten clones hold approximately 19% of a sample with roughly 13,000 clones, more than 65% of them seen once. The CDR3 sequence is 15 residues long. In germline, CDR1 is SQVTM, CDR2 ANQGSEA. Trimming shortened V by 4 bases and J by 2 bases, and 16 bases separated the two germline ends. This rearrangement joins TRBV29-1 to TRBJ2-3; D not certain. Sequencing input: peripheral blood mononuclear cells (PBMCs). This clonotype was sampled from a boy under 18. CDR3 sequence: CSVVVTPRDTDTQYF. CDR3 bases: TGCAGCGTTGTGGTTACCCCACGCGACACAGATACGCAGTATTTT.